This record covers a single TCR beta chain. No antigen is known for it. PCR employed 60 Vbeta and 13 Jbeta primers. Sequenced by immunoSEQ multiplex PCR; TCRdb stores in-frame clones only, minus some. This sample has roughly 120,000 clones, with about 79% found just once. V gave up 1 base and J gave up 3 bases, with 7 bases separating them. The CDR3 loop spans 13 amino acids. Germline V gene data show CDR1 as SGDLS and CDR2 as YYNGEE. The data are from a study of cytomegalovirus exposure and HLA in healthy donors. Study-wide points: According to the study, 150 to 200 TCR beta chains were cytomegalovirus-associated.

Sequenced input: PBMCs. The sequence came from a man aged 25 to 45 in good health and CMV-seropositive. This sequence joins TRBV9 and TRBJ1-2; D unresolved. The CDR3 DNA follows: TGTGCCAGCAGCGTAACAATTGACTATGGCTACACCTTC. As protein: CASSVTIDYGYTF.